This TCR beta chain comes out of a study of blood T cell repertoires in COVID-19. On the study more broadly: Samples taken during acute and convalescent COVID-19 were collected in the United States, Italy and Spain. The cDNA or gDNA used as material had been derived from T cells, B-cell-depleted T cells, or PBMCs.

In the authors' workflow: Using reference gene primer amplification, nucleated cell counts were estimated. This table comes from immunoSEQ multiplex PCR, and its TCRdb copy is limited to in-frame clones, with some not included. For V, J and clone size, that table is used; D and trimming come from the DNA. The repertoire has about 61,000 clones, roughly 90% of them found once; the top ten carry 20% to 25%. Germline CDR1 and CDR2: SNHLY and FYNNEI. The CDR3 length is 14 residues. The ends lost 3 bases at V and 10 bases at J; junction bases unmatched: 10. Sequenced: peripheral blood. V gene TRBV2 combines with J gene TRBJ1-1; TRBD1 agrees at 8 bases. The source of this sequence is a woman aged 45-59 years with active or convalescent COVID-19. The CDR3 loop reads CASSDTGGPWGAFF. The CDR3 DNA sequence: TGTGCCAGCAGTGATACAGGGGGTCCTTGGGGAGCTTTCTTT.